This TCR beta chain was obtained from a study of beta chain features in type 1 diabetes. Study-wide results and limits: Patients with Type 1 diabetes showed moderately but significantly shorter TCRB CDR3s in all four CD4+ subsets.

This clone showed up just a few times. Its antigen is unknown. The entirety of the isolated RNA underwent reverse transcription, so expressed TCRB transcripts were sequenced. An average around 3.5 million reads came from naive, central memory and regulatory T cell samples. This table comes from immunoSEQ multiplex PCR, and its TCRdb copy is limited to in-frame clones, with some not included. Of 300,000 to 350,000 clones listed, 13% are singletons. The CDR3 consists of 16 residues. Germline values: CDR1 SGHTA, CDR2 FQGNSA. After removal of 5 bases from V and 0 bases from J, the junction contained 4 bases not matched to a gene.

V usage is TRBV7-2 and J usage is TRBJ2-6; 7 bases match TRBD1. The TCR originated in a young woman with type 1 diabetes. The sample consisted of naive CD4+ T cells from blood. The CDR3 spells CASSAGTASGANVLTF. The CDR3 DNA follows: TGTGCCAGCAGCGCCGGGACAGCCTCTGGGGCCAACGTCCTGACTTTC.